The present entry profiles one T cell receptor beta chain with its context. This clonotype showed up many times. Its antigen is not yet known. Base quality data are lacking; no much larger clone is found one base away. A case-control design nested within a healthcare worker cohort in London, UK, was used, with weekly nasopharyngeal swab PCR tests and blood sampling performed. Healthcare workers were recruited between 23 and 31 March 2020, during the week of the UK lockdown, and were followed weekly for up to roughly 16 weeks. V was cut back by 1 base and J by 4 bases, leaving a gap of 10 bases between them. Reading the germline V gene gives CDR1 SGHRS and CDR2 YFSETQ. The CDR3, from cysteine to phenylalanine, totals 14 residues. Only the CDR3 DNA stays, 42 bases, in frame from base 1. The data are from a study of early T cells in non-severe SARS-CoV-2 infection listed by TCRdb under 2021. With respect to the entire study: Bulk RNA from unsorted whole blood was used for TCR sequencing, so alpha and beta chains could not be paired.

Receptor libraries were prepared by 5' RACE. The listed sequencing device is NextSeq 500. In the TCR library protocol, unique molecular identifiers were attached to individual cDNA molecules to correct for PCR bias and sequencing error. Sequencing covered both TCR alpha and beta chains, and within each sample the abundances of alpha and beta sequences were tightly co-correlated. On the authors' methods: Decombinator V4 was used to annotate TCR sequences for V gene, J gene and CDR3. Expanded TCRs were defined as changing significantly between any two time points under a Poisson model with p below 0.0001. TCR abundances were normalised to the total number of TCRs sequenced per sample and expressed as counts per million. MAIT TCRs were defined by TRAV1-2 paired with TRAJ12, TRAJ20 or TRAJ33, and iNKT TCRs by TRAV10 paired with TRAJ18. VDJdb, accessed 1 November 2021, was searched for CMV, EBV and SARS-CoV-2 annotated TCRs, with TCRs annotated for multiple antigens excluded. Using fastp trimming at Q25 and MiXCR clonotype assembly, TCRdb reanalyzed the public sequencing data and kept in-frame beta chains. Every entry covers one CDR3 protein and lists the most common genes and DNA from its rows. These V and J calls rely on TCRdb rather than the paper's analysis. This sample is represented by tens of thousands of distinct CDR3 sequences; 11% of them were singletons. Around 6.1% of the sample rests with the top ten.

Findings and caveats that apply to the study as a whole: VDJdb matching was skewed toward anti-spike CD8 responses and likely underestimated virus-specific expansions by missing private and CD4 specificities.

This receptor chain uses TRBV5-1 and TRBJ2-3; TRBD2 is perhaps the D gene, given 5 matching bases. Material: whole blood. The source of this sequence is an adult who was a healthcare worker with PCR-confirmed SARS-CoV-2 infection or an uninfected control (not recorded which). At the DNA level, the sequence is TGCGCCAGCAGCTTGTTATGGCGGGCAGATACGCAGTATTTT. This encodes CASSLLWRADTQYF.